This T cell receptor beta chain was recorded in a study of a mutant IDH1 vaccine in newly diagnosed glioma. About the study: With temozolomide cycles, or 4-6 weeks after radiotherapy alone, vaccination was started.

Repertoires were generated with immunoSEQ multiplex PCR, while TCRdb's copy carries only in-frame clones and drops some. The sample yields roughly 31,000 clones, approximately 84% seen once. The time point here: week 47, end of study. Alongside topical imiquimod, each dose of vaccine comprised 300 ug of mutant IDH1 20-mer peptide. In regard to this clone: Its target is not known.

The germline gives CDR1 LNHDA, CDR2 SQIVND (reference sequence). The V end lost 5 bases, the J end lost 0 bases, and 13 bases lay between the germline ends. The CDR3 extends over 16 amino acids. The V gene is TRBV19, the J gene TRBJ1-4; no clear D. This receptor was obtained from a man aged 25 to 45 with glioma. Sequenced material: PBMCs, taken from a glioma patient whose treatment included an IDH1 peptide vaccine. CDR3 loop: CASSLQGRATNEKLFF. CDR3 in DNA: TGTGCCAGTAGTCTCCAAGGGCGTGCAACTAATGAAAAACTGTTTTTT.